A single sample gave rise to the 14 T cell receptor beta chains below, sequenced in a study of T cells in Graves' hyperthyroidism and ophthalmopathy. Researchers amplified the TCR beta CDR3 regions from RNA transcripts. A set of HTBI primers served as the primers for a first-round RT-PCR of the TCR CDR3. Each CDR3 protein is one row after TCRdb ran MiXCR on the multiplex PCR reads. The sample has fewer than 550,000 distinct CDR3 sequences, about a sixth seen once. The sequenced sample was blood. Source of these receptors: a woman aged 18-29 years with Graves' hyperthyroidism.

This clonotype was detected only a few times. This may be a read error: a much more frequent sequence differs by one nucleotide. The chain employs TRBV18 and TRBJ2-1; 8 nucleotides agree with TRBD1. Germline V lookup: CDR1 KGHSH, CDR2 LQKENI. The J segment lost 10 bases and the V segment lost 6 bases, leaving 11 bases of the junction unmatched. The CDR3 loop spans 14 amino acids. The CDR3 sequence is CASSLQGARNEQFF. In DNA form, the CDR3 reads TGTGCCAGCTCGCTCCAGGGGGCGCGGAACGAGCAGTTCTTC.

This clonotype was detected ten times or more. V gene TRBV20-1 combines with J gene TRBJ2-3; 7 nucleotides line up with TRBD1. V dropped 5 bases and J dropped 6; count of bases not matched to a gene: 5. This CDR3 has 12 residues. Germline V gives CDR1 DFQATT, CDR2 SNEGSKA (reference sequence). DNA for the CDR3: TGCAGTGCTCTTACAGGGGCGGATACGCAGTATTTT. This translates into CSALTGADTQYF.

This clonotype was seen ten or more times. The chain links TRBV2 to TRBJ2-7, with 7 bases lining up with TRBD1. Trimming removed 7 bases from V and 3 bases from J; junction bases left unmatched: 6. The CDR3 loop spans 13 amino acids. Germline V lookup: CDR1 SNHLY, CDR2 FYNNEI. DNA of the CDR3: TGTGCCAGCAAGGGGGCAGAAATCTACGAGCAGTACTTC. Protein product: CASKGAEIYEQYF.

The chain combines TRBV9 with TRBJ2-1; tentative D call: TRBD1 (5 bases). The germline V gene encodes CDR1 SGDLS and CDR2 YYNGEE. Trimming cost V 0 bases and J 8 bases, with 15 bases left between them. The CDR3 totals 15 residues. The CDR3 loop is CASSVVLVGADEQFF. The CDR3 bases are TGTGCCAGCAGCGTAGTGCTAGTAGGGGCGGATGAGCAGTTCTTC. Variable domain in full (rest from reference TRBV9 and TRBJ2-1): DSGVTQTPKHLITATGQRVTLRCSPRSGDLSVYWYQQSLDQGLQFLIQYYNGEERAKGNILERFSAQQFPDLHSELNLSSLELGDSALYFCASSVVLVGADEQFFGPGTRLTVL.

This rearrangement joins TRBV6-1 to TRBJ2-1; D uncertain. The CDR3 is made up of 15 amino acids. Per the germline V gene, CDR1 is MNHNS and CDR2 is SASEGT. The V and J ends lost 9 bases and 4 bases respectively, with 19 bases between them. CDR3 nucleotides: TGTGCCAGTGCACCACTTAGAACGCTATACAATGAGCAGTTCTTC. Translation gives CASAPLRTLYNEQFF.

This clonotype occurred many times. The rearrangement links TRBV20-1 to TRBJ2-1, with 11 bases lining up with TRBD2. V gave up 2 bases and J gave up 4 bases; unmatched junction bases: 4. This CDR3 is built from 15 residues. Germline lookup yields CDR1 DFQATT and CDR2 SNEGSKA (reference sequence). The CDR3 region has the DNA TGCAGTGCTAGATTCACTAGCGGGGGATACAATGAGCAGTTCTTC. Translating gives CSARFTSGGYNEQFF.

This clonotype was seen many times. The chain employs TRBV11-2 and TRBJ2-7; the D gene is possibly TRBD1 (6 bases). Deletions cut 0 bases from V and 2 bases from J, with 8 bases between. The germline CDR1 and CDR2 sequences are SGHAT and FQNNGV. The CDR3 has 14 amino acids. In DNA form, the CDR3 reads TGTGCCAGCAGCTTAGACGGACAGACCTACGAGCAGTACTTC. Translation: CASSLDGQTYEQYF.

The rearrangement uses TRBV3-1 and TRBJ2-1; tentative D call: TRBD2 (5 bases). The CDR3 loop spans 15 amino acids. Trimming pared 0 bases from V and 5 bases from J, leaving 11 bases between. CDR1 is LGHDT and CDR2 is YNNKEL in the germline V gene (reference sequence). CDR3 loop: CASSQEGSPNNEQFF. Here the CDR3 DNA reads TGTGCCAGCAGCCAAGAGGGGAGCCCTAACAATGAGCAGTTCTTC.

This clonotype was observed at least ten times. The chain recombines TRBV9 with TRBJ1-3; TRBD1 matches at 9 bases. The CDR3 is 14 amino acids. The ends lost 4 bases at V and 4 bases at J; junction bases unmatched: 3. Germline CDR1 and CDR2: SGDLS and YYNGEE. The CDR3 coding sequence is TGTGCCAGCAGCTTCGGGACAGGGGGAAACACCATATATTTT. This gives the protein CASSFGTGGNTIYF.

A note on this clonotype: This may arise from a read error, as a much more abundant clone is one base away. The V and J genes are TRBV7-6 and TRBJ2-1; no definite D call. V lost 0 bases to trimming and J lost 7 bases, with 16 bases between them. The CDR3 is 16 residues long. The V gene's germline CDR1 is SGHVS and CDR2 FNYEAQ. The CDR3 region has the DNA TGTGCCAGCAGCTTAGCGGACCTTTTTTGGTTGAATGAGCAGTTCTTC. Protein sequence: CASSLADLFWLNEQFF. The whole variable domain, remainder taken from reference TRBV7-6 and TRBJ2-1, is GAGVSQSPRYKVTKRGQDVALRCDPISGHVSLYWYRQALGQGPEFLTYFNYEAQQDKSGLPNDRFSAERPEGSISTLTIQRTEQRDSAMYRCASSLADLFWLNEQFFGPGTRLTVL.

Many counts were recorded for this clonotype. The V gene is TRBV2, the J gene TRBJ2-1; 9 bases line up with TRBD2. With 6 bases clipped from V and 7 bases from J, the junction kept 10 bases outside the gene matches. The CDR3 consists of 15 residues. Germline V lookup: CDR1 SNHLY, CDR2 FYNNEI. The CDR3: CASSQTSGNGNEQFF. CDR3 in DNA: TGTGCCAGCAGCCAGACTAGCGGAAATGGGAATGAGCAGTTCTTC.

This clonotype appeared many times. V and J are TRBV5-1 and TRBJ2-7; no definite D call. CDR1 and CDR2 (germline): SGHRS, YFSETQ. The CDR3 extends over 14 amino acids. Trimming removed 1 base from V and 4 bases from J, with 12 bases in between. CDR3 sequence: CASSLSPPVYEQYF. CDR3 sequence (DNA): TGCGCCAGCAGCTTGAGTCCCCCGGTTTACGAGCAGTACTTC.

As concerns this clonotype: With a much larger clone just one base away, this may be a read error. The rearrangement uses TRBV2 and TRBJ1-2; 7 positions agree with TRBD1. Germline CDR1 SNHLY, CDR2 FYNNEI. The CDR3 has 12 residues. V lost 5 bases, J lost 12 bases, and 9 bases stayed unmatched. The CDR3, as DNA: TGTGCCAGCAGTTTCGAGGGGGCGGGCCACACCTTC. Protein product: CASSFEGAGHTF.

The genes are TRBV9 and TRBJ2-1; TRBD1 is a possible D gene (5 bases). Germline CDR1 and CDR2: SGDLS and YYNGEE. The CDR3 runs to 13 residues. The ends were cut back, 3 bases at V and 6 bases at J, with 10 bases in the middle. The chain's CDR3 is CASSADIINEQFF. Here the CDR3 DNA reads TGTGCCAGCAGCGCGGACATTATCAATGAGCAGTTCTTC.